What follows are 8 T cell receptor beta chains derived from one specimen sequenced in a study of identical twins. TCRdb re-called the 5' RACE reads through MiXCR, storing one row per CDR3 protein. The repertoire has a few hundred thousand distinct CDR3 sequences, about 8.9% of them found once; the top ten carry over 2.5%. In addition, the sample was reused for a study of yellow fever vaccine responses in identical twins.

The sequenced material came from CD8+ T cells sorted from blood. The receptor source for this set is a woman younger than 35 in good health.

This clonotype has a handful of counts. The gene calls are TRBV28 and TRBJ2-7; possible D gene TRBD1, 6 bases. Trimming pared 8 bases from V and 2 bases from J, leaving 10 bases between. This CDR3 comprises 12 residues. CDR1 MDHEN and CDR2 SYDVKM come from the germline V gene. The CDR3 loop is CASLGGAYEQYF. The CDR3 coding sequence is TGTGCCAGCCTTGGGGGCGCCTACGAGCAGTACTTC.

In this sample, this clonotype turned up a few times. The genes are TRBV20-1 and TRBJ2-2; D remains ambiguous. Germline V CDR1 and CDR2: DFQATT, SNEGSKA (reference sequence). The germline V and J ends were trimmed by 3 bases and 6 bases, with 17 bases remaining between them. The CDR3 contains 15 residues. The CDR3 loop is CSASSARISAGELFF. The DNA of the CDR3 is TGCAGTGCTAGTTCGGCTAGAATCAGCGCCGGGGAGCTGTTTTTT.

This clonotype has more than one count but fewer than ten. J is TRBJ2-3 and V is TRBV3-1; a weak D match, TRBD1 (5 bases). The CDR3 totals 18 residues. CDR1 is LGHDT, CDR2 YNNKEL, per germline (reference sequence). V shed 1 base and J shed 1 base, with 18 bases lying between them. CDR3 region: CASSQVAIDQGCTDTQYF. The CDR3 coding sequence is TGTGCCAGCAGCCAAGTCGCCATTGATCAGGGCTGCACAGATACGCAGTATTTT.

Many counts were recorded for this clonotype. CDR3 loop: CASSLAVYEQYF. Written as DNA, the CDR3 is TGTGCCAGCAGTCTGGCGGTATACGAGCAGTACTTC. V and J are TRBV6-2 or TRBV6-3 and TRBJ2-7; D ambiguous. This CDR3 has 12 amino acids. From germline, CDR1 is MNHEY and CDR2 SVGEGT. V gave up 5 bases and J gave up 4 bases, with 9 bases separating them.

This clonotype showed up many times. V and J are TRBV4-1 and TRBJ2-2; D perhaps matches TRBD2 (5 bases). CDR1 MGHRA and CDR2 YSYEKL come from the germline V gene. V lost 0 bases and J lost 2, with 10 bases in between. The CDR3 sequence is 16 residues long. In DNA form, the CDR3 reads TGCGCCAGCAGCCAAGATCAGCGGCCTAACACCGGGGAGCTGTTTTTT. Amino acid sequence: CASSQDQRPNTGELFF.

With regard to this clonotype: This may come from a read error, since a much larger clone is one base off. The CDR3 region is CASSFPDGPYKQYF. The DNA for the CDR3 is TGTGCCAGCAGCTTTCCGGACGGCCCCTACAAGCAGTACTTC. This chain connects TRBV7-9 to TRBJ2-7, with D unclear. The CDR3 covers 14 residues. Germline V CDR1 and CDR2: SEHNR, FQNEAQ (reference sequence).

This clonotype was observed many times. The chain joins TRBV6-5 to TRBJ1-1; D not certain. The CDR3 length is 12 residues. Germline V lookup: CDR1 MNHEY, CDR2 SVGAGI. Trimming cost V 5 bases and J 6 bases, with 10 bases left between them. In DNA form, the CDR3 reads TGTGCCAGCAGTCAACCTACGTCTGAAGCTTTCTTT. Translated, it gives CASSQPTSEAFF.

In the case of this clonotype: A much larger clone differs by one base, so this may be a read error. The V gene is TRBV24-1, the J gene TRBJ2-2; D uncertain. The germline V and J ends were trimmed by 3 bases and 1 base, with 14 bases remaining between them. The CDR3 length is 17 residues. Germline CDR1 and CDR2: KGHDR and SFDVKD. CDR3 protein: CATSDQRRDGNTGELFF. CDR3 nucleotides: TGTGCCACCAGTGATCAGAGGCGCGATGGGAACACCGGGGAGCTGTTTTTT.